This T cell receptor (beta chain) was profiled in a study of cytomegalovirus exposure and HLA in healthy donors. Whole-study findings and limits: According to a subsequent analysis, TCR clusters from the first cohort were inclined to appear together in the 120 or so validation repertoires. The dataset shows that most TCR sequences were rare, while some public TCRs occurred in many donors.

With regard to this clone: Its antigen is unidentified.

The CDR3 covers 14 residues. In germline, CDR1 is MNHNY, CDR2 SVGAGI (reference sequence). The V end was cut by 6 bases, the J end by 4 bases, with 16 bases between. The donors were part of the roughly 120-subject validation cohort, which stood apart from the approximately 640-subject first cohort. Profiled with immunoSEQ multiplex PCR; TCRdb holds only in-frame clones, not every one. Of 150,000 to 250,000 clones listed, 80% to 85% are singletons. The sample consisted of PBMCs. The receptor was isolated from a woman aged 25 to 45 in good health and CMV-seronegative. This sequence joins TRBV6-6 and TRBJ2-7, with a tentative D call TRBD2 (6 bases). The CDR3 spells CASRGQGGEYEQYF. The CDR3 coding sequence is TGTGCCAGCAGAGGGCAGGGAGGTGAGTACGAGCAGTACTTC.